The present T cell receptor beta chain was sequenced within a study of regulatory T cells in long-lasting Graves disease. Study-level points and caveats: Reduced TCR diversity was observed in persistent Graves' patients versus newly diagnosed patients. With persistent disease, TRBV28, TRBJ1-2 and TRBJ2-5 were the favored segments.

This clonotype was seen more than once but under ten times. The target antigen is unknown. Trimming shortened V by 3 bases and J by 0 bases, and 17 bases separated the two germline ends. This CDR3 is 17 amino acids long. Germline CDR1 reads MDHEN; CDR2 reads SYDVKM. To make TCR beta libraries, researchers used iRepertoire HTBI primers and Arm-PCR of CDR3 regions. In the original analysis: Gene usage covered 62 TRBV and about 15 TRBJ segments. Via MiXCR, TCRdb re-called the multiplex PCR reads, giving one row per CDR3 protein. TCRdb's processing, not the study's, gives the V and J calls here. The sample lists around 400,000 distinct CDR3 sequences, about 14% seen once, with about 20% in the top ten. Time point given: newly diagnosed GD, antithyroid drugs for less than 3 months. Generation of the TCR library employed RNA extracted from PBMCs. A peripheral blood sample, roughly 8.8 milliliters in volume, was drawn into EDTA tubes.

The sequence was collected from a female donor with Graves disease. The chain carries TRBV28 and TRBJ1-2; tentative D call: TRBD1 (5 bases). This specimen was peripheral blood mononuclear cells (PBMCs), taken at new diagnosis, from a patient treated with antithyroid drugs. CDR3 amino acids: CASSFQGLGGTNYGYTF. CDR3 nucleotide sequence: TGTGCCAGCAGTTTTCAAGGTCTGGGGGGTACTAACTATGGCTACACCTTC.